The entry below gives a single T cell receptor beta chain sequence along with its context. Its antigen is currently unknown. This specimen comes from a study of cytotoxic CD8 clonotypes in ibrutinib-treated CLL. Overall study: Investigators reported some 24 partial and 2 complete responses; after median around 68 months, about 15 patients remained remitted and about 12 progressed.

V lost 7 bases, J lost 2 bases, and 15 bases lay in between. This CDR3 is 16 amino acids long. Germline CDR1 and CDR2: LNHDA and SQIVND (reference sequence). Only in-frame clones appear in the TCRdb table, and some are missing; sequencing was by immunoSEQ multiplex PCR. The data show 110,000 to 150,000 clones, 70% to 80% seen once. Broader study findings: The study found baseline clonality above age-matched healthy donors, tracking circulating CD8+ T-cell counts. Public clonotypes, rarely seen, contracted or held steady on treatment.

The clonotype was recovered from a human donor with chronic lymphocytic leukemia. Material: PBMCs, obtained after 24 months of ibrutinib treatment. V gene TRBV19 combines with J gene TRBJ2-6, with D perhaps TRBD1 or TRBD2 (6 bases each). The CDR3 loop reads CASMSGGAAGANVLTF. In DNA form, the CDR3 reads TGTGCCAGTATGTCCGGGGGCGCGGCTGGGGCCAACGTCCTGACTTTC. The full variable domain, its missing parts supplied by reference TRBV19 and TRBJ2-6, is DGGITQSPKYLFRKEGQNVTLSCEQNLNHDAMYWYRQDPGQGLRLIYYSQIVNDFQKGDIAEGYSVSREKKESFPLTVTSAQKNPTAFYLCASMSGGAAGANVLTFGAGSRLTVL.